This T cell receptor (beta chain) was found in a study of beta chain features in type 1 diabetes. About the study: Researchers looked at some 99 million sorted cells across all samples.

General study points: In all four CD4+ subsets, TCRB CDR3 length was significantly, moderately reduced in type 1 diabetes. Insertion counts at VDJ junctions were lower in type 1 diabetes patients, who also showed more deletions there.

The sequenced template was cDNA made from the entire isolated RNA. An average of approximately 4 million reads was obtained for naive, central memory and regulatory T cell samples. Profiling relied on immunoSEQ multiplex PCR, and the TCRdb table lists in-frame clones only, not all of them. This sample has more than 550,000 clones, with about 14% found just once. Note on this clone: Its antigen is currently unknown.

Unmatched junction bases numbered 5, after V lost 6 bases and J lost 2 bases. Germline assignment: CDR1 LGHNA and CDR2 YSLEER. The CDR3 length is 14 residues. Sequencing was performed on naive CD4+ T cells from blood. The chain combines TRBV4-3 with TRBJ1-2, with 8 bases that match TRBD1. The sequence derives from a man aged 18 to 29 with type 1 diabetes. The DNA of the CDR3 is TGCGCCAGCAGAGACCGGGACAGGAACTATGGCTACACCTTC. Residues: CASRDRDRNYGYTF.